The entry below gives a single T cell receptor (beta chain) sequence along with its context. The data were obtained in a study of beta chain features in type 1 diabetes. Expressed TCRB transcripts got sequenced, as all isolated RNA was reverse transcribed. The assay was immunoSEQ multiplex PCR, and TCRdb's table has in-frame clones only and misses some. Of some 140,000 clones listed, about 9.2% are singletons. This CDR3 comprises 18 residues. The trim removed 0 bases at V and 8 bases at J, leaving 16 bases unmatched. The germline V gene has CDR1 GTSNPN and CDR2 SVGIG (reference sequence). Sequencing input: central memory CD4+ T cells from blood. The sequence derives from a man younger than 30 in good health. The V call is TRBV30, the J call TRBJ1-4; TRBD1 aligns across 9 bases. The CDR3 here is CAWSVEGDRAFLFEKLFF. CDR3 nucleotides: TGTGCCTGGAGTGTAGAGGGGGACAGGGCTTTCCTATTCGAAAAACTGTTTTTT.